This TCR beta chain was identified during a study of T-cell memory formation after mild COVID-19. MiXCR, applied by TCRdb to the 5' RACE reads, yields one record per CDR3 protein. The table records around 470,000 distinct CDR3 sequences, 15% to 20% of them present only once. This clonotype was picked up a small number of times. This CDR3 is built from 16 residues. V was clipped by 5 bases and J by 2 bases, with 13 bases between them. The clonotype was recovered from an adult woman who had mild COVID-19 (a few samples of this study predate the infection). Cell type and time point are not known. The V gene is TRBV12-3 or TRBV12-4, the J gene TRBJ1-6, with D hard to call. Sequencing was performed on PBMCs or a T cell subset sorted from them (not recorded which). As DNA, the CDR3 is TGTGCCAGCAGTCCACGGACGGAGACCTATAATTCACCCCTCCACTTT. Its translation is CASSPRTETYNSPLHF.